Described below is a single T cell receptor beta chain sequence and its context. Both CD4+ and CD8+ T cells were negatively isolated, and TEMRA cells underwent FACS enrichment. The source of the sample is a study of CD8 T cells in Susac syndrome. The length of the CDR3 is 16 residues. Unmatched junction bases numbered 10, after V lost 6 bases and J lost 1 base. Germline V gene data show CDR1 as MNHEY and CDR2 as SMNVEV (reference sequence). Reverse transcription of roughly 0.45 to 1 ug RNA was performed with random hexamers. TCRdb processed the immunoSEQ multiplex PCR reads anew with MiXCR; each CDR3 protein has one entry. The repertoire holds about 120,000 distinct CDR3 sequences, with around 94% as singletons.

Specimen: CD8+ T cells from PBMCs. The chain couples TRBV27 to TRBJ2-5, with 8 positions matching TRBD2. This sequence was found in a human donor with Susac syndrome. CDR3 sequence reads: CASSITSGEVQETQYF. In DNA, the CDR3 is TGTGCCAGCAGCATTACTAGCGGAGAGGTCCAAGAGACCCAGTACTTC.